A selection of T cell receptor beta chains follows, all from one sample in a study of neurological immune-mediated disorders. TCRdb reprocessed the 5' RACE reads via MiXCR and lists one record per CDR3 protein. The sample lists approximately 85,000 distinct CDR3 sequences; approximately 13% were seen once. The sample consisted of PBMCs. The source is a female donor with HTLV-1-associated myelopathy (HAM/TSP). The CDR3 runs from the conserved cysteine through the conserved F or W. The D gene is left open where the match is weak. Only part of the rows carry a size: once, few, many, or a class if the clone is expanded.

v_gene,j_gene,d_gene,abundance,CDR3nt,CDR3aa
TRBV6-6,TRBJ2-3,NA,many,TGTGCCAGCAGTCGATTCTTTGCAGATACGCAGTATTTT,CASSRFFADTQYF
TRBV5-4,TRBJ2-7,NA,many,TGTGCCAGCAGCTTGGTAGCCGGGAGCTCCTACGAGCAGTACTTC,CASSLVAGSSYEQYF
TRBV12-3/TRBV12-4,TRBJ2-3,NA,many,TGTGCCAGCAGTCCAAATAGACAGCCAGATACGCAGTATTTT,CASSPNRQPDTQYF
TRBV12-3/TRBV12-4,TRBJ2-2,NA,many,TGTGCCAGCACCCTCGGCCATTCGAACACCGGGGAGCTGTTTTTT,CASTLGHSNTGELFF
TRBV5-5,TRBJ2-3,NA,many,TGTGCCAGCAGCGGAGCCGGGGGTTACTTCACAGATACGCAGTATTTT,CASSGAGGYFTDTQYF
TRBV9,TRBJ1-6,NA,many,TGTGCCAGCAGCGTAGTGGAGGGTCCACCCCTCCACTTT,CASSVVEGPPLHF
TRBV24-1,TRBJ2-2,TRBD1,NA,TGTGCCACCAGTACCTGGGACAGGGGCACCGGGGAGCTGTTTTTT,CATSTWDRGTGELFF
TRBV7-2,TRBJ2-7,TRBD2,many,TGTGCCAGCAGCAGACTAGCGGGAGCCTACGAGCAGTACTTC,CASSRLAGAYEQYF
TRBV28,TRBJ2-2,TRBD2,many,TGTGCCAGCAGGCTGGCTAGCGGGTTTAACACCGGGGAGCTGTTTTTT,CASRLASGFNTGELFF
TRBV7-2,TRBJ2-1,TRBD2,NA,TGTGCCAGCAGCTTCGGAGCGGGGGGAAACAATGAGCAGTTCTTC,CASSFGAGGNNEQFF
TRBV5-1,TRBJ1-1,NA,few,TGCGCCAGCAGCGAGTTATCTCCTAAGGACACTGAAGCTTTCTTT,CASSELSPKDTEAFF
TRBV28,TRBJ2-7,TRBD2,many,TGTGCCAGCAGTGATCTAGCGGGGGGTTCCACCTACGAGCAGTACTTC,CASSDLAGGSTYEQYF
TRBV5-1,TRBJ1-1,TRBD1,many,TGCGCCAGCAGCTTACAGGGGGCCGGTGAAGCTTTCTTT,CASSLQGAGEAFF
TRBV5-1,TRBJ2-7,NA,many,TGCGCCAGCAGCCCTCTCACCGACGAGCAGTACTTC,CASSPLTDEQYF
TRBV28,TRBJ2-5,NA,many,TGTGCCAGCAGTTTATCCCGTCTGGGGTCCCAGTACTTC,CASSLSRLGSQYF
TRBV18,TRBJ2-5,TRBD1,many,TGTGCCAGCTCACCCGACAGGGGGGCAGGAGAGACCCAGTACTTC,CASSPDRGAGETQYF
TRBV9,TRBJ2-2,NA,many,TGTGCCAGCAGCGTAGTCCCGGCGGGGGAGCTGTTTTTT,CASSVVPAGELFF
TRBV6-4,TRBJ2-3,NA,many,TGTGCCAGCAGTGACTCATCTTGGGGCGCAAACGGGGCAGATACGCAGTATTTT,CASSDSSWGANGADTQYF
TRBV5-1,TRBJ2-1,TRBD1,many,TGCGCCAGCAGCCCGGGACAGGGTAGGGGCAATGAGCAGTTCTTC,CASSPGQGRGNEQFF
TRBV7-9,TRBJ2-5,TRBD2,many,TGTGCCAGCAGCCGTTTCGGGGGGGAAGAGACCCAGTACTTC,CASSRFGGEETQYF
TRBV13,TRBJ2-2,NA,many,TGTGCCAGCAGCTTGGCGGTCCACGGGGAGCTGTTTTTT,CASSLAVHGELFF
TRBV5-1,TRBJ2-5,NA,many,TGCGCCAGCTGGGGCCTGGGGCAGGGGCAAGAGACCCAGTACTTC,CASWGLGQGQETQYF
TRBV10-3,TRBJ2-7,NA,many,TGTGCCATCAGTGAGGCCAGATACTACGAGCAGTACTTC,CAISEARYYEQYF
TRBV9,TRBJ1-1,TRBD1,many,TGTGCCAGCAGCGCCGGACAGGGGGTTAACACTGAAGCTTTCTTT,CASSAGQGVNTEAFF
TRBV6-5,TRBJ2-6,TRBD1,few,TGTGCCAGCAGTTATACCAGGGGGCGTTTCTCTGGGGCCAACGTCCTGACTTTC,CASSYTRGRFSGANVLTF
TRBV12-3/TRBV12-4,TRBJ2-1,NA,many,TGTGCCAGCAGTTTGGCGGGGAATACGCTTAGCTCCTACAATGAGCAGTTCTTC,CASSLAGNTLSSYNEQFF
TRBV5-1,TRBJ2-3,NA,many,TGCGCCAGCAGCTTGGCCCAGGATGGAGATACGCAGTATTTT,CASSLAQDGDTQYF
TRBV5-1,TRBJ1-5,NA,many,TGCGCCAGCAGCCTTATAGAACAGGGCAATCAGCCCCAGCATTTT,CASSLIEQGNQPQHF
TRBV5-1,TRBJ2-1,NA,many,TGCGCCAGCAGCTTGGCCTTCAATGAGCAGTTCTTC,CASSLAFNEQFF
TRBV14,TRBJ1-2,TRBD1,many,TGTGCCAGCAGCCAAGACAAGGGACAGGGGTTGACTGGCTACACCTTC,CASSQDKGQGLTGYTF
TRBV2,TRBJ2-5,TRBD2,few,TGTGCCAGCAGTGTTGTAGCGGGGGGCCACAAGTACTTC,CASSVVAGGHKYF
TRBV28,TRBJ1-1,NA,NA,TGTGCCAGCAAGATGAACACTGAAGCTTTCTTT,CASKMNTEAFF
TRBV15,TRBJ2-1,TRBD1,many,TGTGCTACCAGCATCCACCGGGACAGGTTCTACAATGAGCAGTTCTTC,CATSIHRDRFYNEQFF
TRBV6-5,TRBJ1-1,NA,many,TGTGCCAGCAAAACCTGGACCGCGAACACTGAAGCTTTCTTT,CASKTWTANTEAFF
TRBV20-1,TRBJ2-1,NA,few,TGCAGTGCCAGGCGGCCACGTTTTGATGAGCAGTTCTTC,CSARRPRFDEQFF
TRBV28,TRBJ1-1,TRBD1,many,TGTGCCAGCAGCCTCGCGGGACAGCTAATGAACACTGAAGCTTTCTTT,CASSLAGQLMNTEAFF
TRBV28,TRBJ2-3,TRBD2,many,TGTGCCAGCGGGGGAGGGGGCACAGATACGCAGTATTTT,CASGGGGTDTQYF
TRBV20-1,TRBJ2-7,TRBD2,many,TGCAGTGCTAGGGGACTAGCGGGGGTCTCGACCGCCTTC,CSARGLAGVSTAF
TRBV6-2/TRBV6-3,TRBJ2-3,NA,many,TGTGCCAGCAGCTACAGCACTTGGGGGGAGGCAGATACGCAGTATTTT,CASSYSTWGEADTQYF
TRBV21-1,TRBJ2-1,NA,many,TGTGCCAGCAGCGTTTTAACAGGGGTCCACGTCAATGAGCAGTTCTTC,CASSVLTGVHVNEQFF
TRBV29-1,TRBJ1-5,TRBD1,many,TGCAGCGTCGGACAGGGTGGCAATCAGCCCCAGCATTTT,CSVGQGGNQPQHF